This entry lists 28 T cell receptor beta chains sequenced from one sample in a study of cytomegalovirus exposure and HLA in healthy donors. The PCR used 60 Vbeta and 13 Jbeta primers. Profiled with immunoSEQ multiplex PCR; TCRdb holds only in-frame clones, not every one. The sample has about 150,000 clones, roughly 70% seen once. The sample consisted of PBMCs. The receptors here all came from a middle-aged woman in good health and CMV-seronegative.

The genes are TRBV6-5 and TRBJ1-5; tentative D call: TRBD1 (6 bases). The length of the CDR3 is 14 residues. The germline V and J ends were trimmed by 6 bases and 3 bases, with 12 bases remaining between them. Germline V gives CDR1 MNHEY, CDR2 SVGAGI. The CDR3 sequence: CASSLTGINQPQHF. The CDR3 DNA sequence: TGTGCCAGCAGCCTTACAGGGATCAATCAGCCCCAGCATTTT.

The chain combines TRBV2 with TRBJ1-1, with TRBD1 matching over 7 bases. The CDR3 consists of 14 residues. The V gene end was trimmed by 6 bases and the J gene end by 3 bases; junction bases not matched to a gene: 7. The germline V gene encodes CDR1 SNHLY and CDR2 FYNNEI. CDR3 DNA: TGTGCCAGCAGGCCGACAGGGCGGTACACTGAAGCTTTCTTT. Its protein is CASRPTGRYTEAFF. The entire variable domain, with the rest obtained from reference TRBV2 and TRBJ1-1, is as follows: EPEVTQTPSHQVTQMGQEVILRCVPISNHLYFYWYRQILGQKVEFLVSFYNNEISEKSEIFDDQFSVERPDGSNFTLKIRSTKLEDSAMYFCASRPTGRYTEAFFGQGTRLTVV.

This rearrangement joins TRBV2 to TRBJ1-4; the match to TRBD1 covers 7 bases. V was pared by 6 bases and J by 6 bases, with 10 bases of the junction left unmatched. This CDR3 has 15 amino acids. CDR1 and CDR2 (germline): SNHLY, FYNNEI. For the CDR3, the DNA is TGTGCCAGCAGACAACCGGGACAGCCCTATGAAAAACTGTTTTTT. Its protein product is CASRQPGQPYEKLFF.

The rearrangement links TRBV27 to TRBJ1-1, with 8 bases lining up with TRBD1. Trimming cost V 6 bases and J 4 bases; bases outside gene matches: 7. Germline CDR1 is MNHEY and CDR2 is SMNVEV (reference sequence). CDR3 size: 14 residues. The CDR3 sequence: CASRTGTGGTEAFF. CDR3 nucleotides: TGTGCCAGCAGGACCGGGACAGGTGGCACTGAAGCTTTCTTT.

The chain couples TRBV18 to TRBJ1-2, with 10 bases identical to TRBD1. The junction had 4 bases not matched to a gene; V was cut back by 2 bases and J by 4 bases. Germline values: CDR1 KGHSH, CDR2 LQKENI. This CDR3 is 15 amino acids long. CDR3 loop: CASSPMGQGTYGYTF. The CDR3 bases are TGTGCCAGCTCACCAATGGGACAGGGGACCTATGGCTACACCTTC.

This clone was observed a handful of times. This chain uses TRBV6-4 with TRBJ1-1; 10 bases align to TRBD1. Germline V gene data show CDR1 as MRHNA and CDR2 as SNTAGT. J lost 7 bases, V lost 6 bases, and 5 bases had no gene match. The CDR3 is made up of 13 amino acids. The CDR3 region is CASRLTGGDEAFF. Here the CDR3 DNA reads TGTGCCAGCAGGCTGACAGGGGGCGATGAAGCTTTCTTT.

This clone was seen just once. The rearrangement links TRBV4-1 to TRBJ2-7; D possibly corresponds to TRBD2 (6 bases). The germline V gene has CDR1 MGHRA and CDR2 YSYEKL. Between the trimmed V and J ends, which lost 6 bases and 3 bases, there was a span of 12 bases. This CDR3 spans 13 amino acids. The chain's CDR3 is CASSTGRDYEQYF. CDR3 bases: TGCGCCAGCAGTACTGGGCGGGACTACGAGCAGTACTTC.

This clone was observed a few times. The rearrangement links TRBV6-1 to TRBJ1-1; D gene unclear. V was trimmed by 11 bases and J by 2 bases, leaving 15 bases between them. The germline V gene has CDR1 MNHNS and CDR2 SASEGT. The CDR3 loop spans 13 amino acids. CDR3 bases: TGTGCCGGAGGAAAAGCAGCCAACACTGAAGCTTTCTTT. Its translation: CAGGKAANTEAFF.

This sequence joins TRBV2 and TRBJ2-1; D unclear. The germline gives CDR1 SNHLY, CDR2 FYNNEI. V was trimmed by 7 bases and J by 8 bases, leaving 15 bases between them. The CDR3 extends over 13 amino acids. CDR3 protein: CASIPSGNDEQFF. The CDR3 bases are TGTGCCAGCATTCCGTCAGGAAACGATGAGCAGTTCTTC.

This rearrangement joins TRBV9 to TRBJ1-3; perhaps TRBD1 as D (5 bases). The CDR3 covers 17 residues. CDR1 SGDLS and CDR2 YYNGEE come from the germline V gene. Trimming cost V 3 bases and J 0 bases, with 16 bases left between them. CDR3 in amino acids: CASSALTGVSSGNTIYF. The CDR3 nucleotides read TGTGCCAGCAGCGCGCTCACGGGGGTATCCTCTGGAAACACCATATATTTT. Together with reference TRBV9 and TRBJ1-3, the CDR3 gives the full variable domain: DSGVTQTPKHLITATGQRVTLRCSPRSGDLSVYWYQQSLDQGLQFLIQYYNGEERAKGNILERFSAQQFPDLHSELNLSSLELGDSALYFCASSALTGVSSGNTIYFGEGSWLTVV.

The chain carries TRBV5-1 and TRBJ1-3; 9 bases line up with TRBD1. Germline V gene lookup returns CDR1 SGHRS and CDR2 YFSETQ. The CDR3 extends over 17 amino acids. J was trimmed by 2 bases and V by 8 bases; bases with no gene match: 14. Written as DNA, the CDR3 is TGCGCCAGTACGAACCTGCCGGGACAGGGAACTGGAAACACCATATATTTT. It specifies CASTNLPGQGTGNTIYF.

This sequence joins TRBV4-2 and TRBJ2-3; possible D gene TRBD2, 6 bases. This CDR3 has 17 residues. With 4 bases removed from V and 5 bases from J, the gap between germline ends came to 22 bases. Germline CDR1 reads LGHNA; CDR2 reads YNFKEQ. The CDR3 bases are TGTGCCAGCAGCCTGATACTAGCACGGGGAGGCAAAGATACGCAGTATTTT. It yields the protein CASSLILARGGKDTQYF.

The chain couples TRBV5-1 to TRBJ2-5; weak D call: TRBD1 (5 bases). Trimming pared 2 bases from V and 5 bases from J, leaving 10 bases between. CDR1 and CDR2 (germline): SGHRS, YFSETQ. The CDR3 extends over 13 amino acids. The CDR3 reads CASSFDRLETQYF. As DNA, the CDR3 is TGCGCCAGCAGCTTTGACAGACTGGAGACCCAGTACTTC. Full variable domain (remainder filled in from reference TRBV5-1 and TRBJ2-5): KAGVTQTPRYLIKTRGQQVTLSCSPISGHRSVSWYQQTPGQGLQFLFEYFSETQRNKGNFPGRFSGRQFSNSRSEMNVSTLELGDSALYLCASSFDRLETQYFGPGTRLLVL.

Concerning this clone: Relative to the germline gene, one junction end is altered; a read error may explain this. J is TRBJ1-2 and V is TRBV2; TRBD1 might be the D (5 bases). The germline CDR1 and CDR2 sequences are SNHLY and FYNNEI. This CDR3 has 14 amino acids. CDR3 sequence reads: CASRTHLVGTPYAF. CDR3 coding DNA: TGTGCCAGCAGGACTCATCTTGTAGGGACTCCGTACGCCTTC. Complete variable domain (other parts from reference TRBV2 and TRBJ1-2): EPEVTQTPSHQVTQMGQEVILRCVPISNHLYFYWYRQILGQKVEFLVSFYNNEISEKSEIFDDQFSVERPDGSNFTLKIRSTKLEDSAMYFCASRTHLVGTPYAFGSGTRLTVV.

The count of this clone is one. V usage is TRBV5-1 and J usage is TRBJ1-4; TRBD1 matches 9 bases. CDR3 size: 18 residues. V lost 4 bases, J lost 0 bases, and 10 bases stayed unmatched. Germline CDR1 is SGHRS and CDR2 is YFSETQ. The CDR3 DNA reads TGCGCCAGCAGCAAATCACGGGACAGGGACGCAACTAATGAAAAACTGTTTTTT. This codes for CASSKSRDRDATNEKLFF.

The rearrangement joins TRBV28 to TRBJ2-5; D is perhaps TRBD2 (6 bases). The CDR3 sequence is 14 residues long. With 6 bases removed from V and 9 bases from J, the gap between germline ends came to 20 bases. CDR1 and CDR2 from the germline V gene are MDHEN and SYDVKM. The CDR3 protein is CASSPGSLHDPQYF. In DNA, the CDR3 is TGTGCCAGCAGCCCCGGGAGCTTACACGACCCCCAGTACTTC.

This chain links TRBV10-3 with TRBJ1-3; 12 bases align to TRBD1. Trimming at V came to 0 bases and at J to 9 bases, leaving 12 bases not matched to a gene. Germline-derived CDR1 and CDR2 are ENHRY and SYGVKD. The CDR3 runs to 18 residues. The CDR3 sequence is CAISESGGGTGGRSTIYF. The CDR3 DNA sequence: TGTGCCATCAGTGAGTCCGGAGGGGGGACAGGGGGCCGAAGCACCATATATTTT.

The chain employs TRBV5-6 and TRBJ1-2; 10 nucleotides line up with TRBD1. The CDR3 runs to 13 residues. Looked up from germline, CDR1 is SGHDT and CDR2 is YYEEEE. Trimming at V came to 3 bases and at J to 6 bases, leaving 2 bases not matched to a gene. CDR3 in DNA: TGTGCCAGCAGCTCTGGGACAGGGGATGGCTACACCTTC. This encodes CASSSGTGDGYTF.

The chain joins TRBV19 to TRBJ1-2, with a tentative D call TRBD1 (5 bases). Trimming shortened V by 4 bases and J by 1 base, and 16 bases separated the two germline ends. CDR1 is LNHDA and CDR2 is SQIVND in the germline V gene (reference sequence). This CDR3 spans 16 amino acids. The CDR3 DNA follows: TGTGCCAGTAGTAGGCTCGTGCAGGGAGGTAACTATGGCTACACCTTC. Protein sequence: CASSRLVQGGNYGYTF.

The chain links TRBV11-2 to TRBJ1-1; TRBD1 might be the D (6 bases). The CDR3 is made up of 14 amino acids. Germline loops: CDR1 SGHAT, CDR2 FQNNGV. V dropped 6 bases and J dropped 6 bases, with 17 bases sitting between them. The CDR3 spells CASRIGQLRAEAFF. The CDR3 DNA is TGTGCCAGCAGGATCGGACAGCTAAGAGCTGAAGCTTTCTTT.

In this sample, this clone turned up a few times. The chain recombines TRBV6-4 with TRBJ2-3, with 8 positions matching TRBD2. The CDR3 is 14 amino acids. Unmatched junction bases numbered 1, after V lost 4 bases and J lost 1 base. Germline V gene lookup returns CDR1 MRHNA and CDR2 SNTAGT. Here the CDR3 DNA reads TGTGCCAGCAGTGTTAGCGGGGGCACAGATACGCAGTATTTT. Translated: CASSVSGGTDTQYF.

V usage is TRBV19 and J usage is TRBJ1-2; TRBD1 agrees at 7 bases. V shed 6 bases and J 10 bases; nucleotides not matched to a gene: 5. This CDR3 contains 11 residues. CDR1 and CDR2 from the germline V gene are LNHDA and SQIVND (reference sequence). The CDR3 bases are TGTGCCAGTAGCCTAGACAGGGCCTACACCTTC. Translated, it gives CASSLDRAYTF.

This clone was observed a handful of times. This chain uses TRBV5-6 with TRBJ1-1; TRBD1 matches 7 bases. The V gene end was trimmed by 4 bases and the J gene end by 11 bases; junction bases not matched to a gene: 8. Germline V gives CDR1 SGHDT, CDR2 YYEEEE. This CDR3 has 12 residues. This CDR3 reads CASSIRDSRAFF. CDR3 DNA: TGTGCCAGCAGCATCCGGGACAGCAGGGCTTTCTTT.

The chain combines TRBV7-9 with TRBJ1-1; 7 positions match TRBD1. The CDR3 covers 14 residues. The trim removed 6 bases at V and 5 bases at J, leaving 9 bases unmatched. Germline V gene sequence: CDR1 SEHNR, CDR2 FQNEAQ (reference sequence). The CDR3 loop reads CASRSISGGTEAFF. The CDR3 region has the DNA TGTGCCAGCAGGTCCATCTCAGGGGGAACTGAAGCTTTCTTT.

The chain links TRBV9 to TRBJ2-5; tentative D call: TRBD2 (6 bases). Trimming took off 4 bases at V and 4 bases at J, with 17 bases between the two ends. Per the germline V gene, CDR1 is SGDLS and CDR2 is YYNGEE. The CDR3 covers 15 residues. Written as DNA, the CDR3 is TGTGCCAGCAGCCCCTCGGCGGGGAGTGGAGAGACCCAGTACTTC. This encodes CASSPSAGSGETQYF.

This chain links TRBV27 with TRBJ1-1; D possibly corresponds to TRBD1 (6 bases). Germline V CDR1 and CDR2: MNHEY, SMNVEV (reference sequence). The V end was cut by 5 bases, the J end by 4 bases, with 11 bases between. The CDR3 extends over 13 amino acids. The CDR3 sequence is CASSQTGSTEAFF. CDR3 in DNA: TGTGCCAGCAGTCAAACAGGGTCCACTGAAGCTTTCTTT.

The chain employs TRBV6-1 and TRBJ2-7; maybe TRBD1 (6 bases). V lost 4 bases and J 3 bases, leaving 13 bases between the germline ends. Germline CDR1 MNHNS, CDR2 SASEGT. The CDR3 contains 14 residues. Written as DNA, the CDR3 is TGTGCCAGCAGTGGCCCGGGACAACTCTACGAGCAGTACTTC. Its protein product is CASSGPGQLYEQYF.

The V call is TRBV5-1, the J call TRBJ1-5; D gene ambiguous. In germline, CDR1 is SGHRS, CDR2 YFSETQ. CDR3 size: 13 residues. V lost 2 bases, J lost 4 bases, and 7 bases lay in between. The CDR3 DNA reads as TGCGCCAGCAGCTTAAGCGGGAATCAGCCCCAGCATTTT. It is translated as CASSLSGNQPQHF.